This entry is about one T cell receptor (beta chain). Trimming shortened V by 3 bases and J by 1 base, and 7 bases separated the two germline ends. The CDR3 spans 14 residues. CDR1 and CDR2 (germline): SEHNR, FQNEAQ (reference sequence). The control participants were healthy donors, and these controls were matched with respect to both age and sex. This specimen belongs to a study of CD8 T cells in Susac syndrome. An amount of RNA that ranged from about 0.45 to 1 ug was reverse transcribed with random hexamers. TCRdb recomputed calls from the immunoSEQ multiplex PCR reads with MiXCR, one row per CDR3 protein. The data contain fewer than 150,000 distinct CDR3 sequences, over 90% of them seen just once; the ten biggest clones take up more than 0.095%.

The rearrangement uses TRBV7-9 and TRBJ2-1; D is unclear. The specimen sequenced was CD4+ T cells from PBMCs. The sequence was obtained from a human donor in good health. CDR3 sequence: CASSFSASYNEQFF. CDR3 sequence (DNA): TGTGCCAGCAGCTTCTCGGCTTCCTACAATGAGCAGTTCTTC.